The T cell receptor beta chain described here comes from a study of blood T cell repertoires in COVID-19. Study as a whole: Collection of acute and convalescent COVID-19 samples took place in the United States, Italy and Spain. Nucleic acid was either cDNA or gDNA, and it came from T cells, B-cell-depleted T cells, or PBMCs.

The study recruited people aged about 18 to 89 years across roughly 25 US areas. The V gene lost 7 bases and the J gene lost 5 bases, with 20 bases spanning the gap. The CDR3 totals 16 residues. From germline, CDR1 is MNHEY and CDR2 SMNVEV (reference sequence). As originally analysed: Estimates of nucleated cell counts were drawn from the amplification of reference gene primers. Sequencing used immunoSEQ multiplex PCR; TCRdb keeps in-frame clones, though not all of them. Clonal size and the V and J genes are those of that table, whereas D and trimming came from the DNA. Seen here are 170,000 or so clones, around nine tenths observed once, and the top ten hold 5% to 8.5%.

This TCR derives from a woman aged 45-60 years who had recovered from COVID-19. The rearrangement uses TRBV27 and TRBJ2-2; D may be TRBD1 (5 bases). Sample: PBMCs or T cells enriched from blood (not recorded which). The CDR3 nucleotides are TGTGCCAGCACCCTAGGACACCTCCTTGGGACCGGGGAGCTGTTTTTT. Amino acid sequence: CASTLGHLLGTGELFF.